This T cell receptor beta chain was identified in a study of CD4 T cells in relation to SARS-CoV-2 and coronaviruses. Study at large: ViraFEST: approximately 10-day antigen culture of PBMCs, then TCR beta CDR3 sequencing. The negative reference was HIV-1 Nef peptide pool or peptide-free culture.

Whole-study results and caveats: No donor gave both pre-pandemic and post-infection samples.

The unexposed donors gave CD4+ T cells in about 2011-2019, prior to COVID-19. After more than eight days of culture, CD4+ T cells were isolated. As cell numbers allowed, unexposed-donor CD4+ T cells faced SARS-CoV-2 S/N and four cold-coronavirus spikes. For this clone: The antigen is not known.

This table comes from immunoSEQ multiplex PCR, and its TCRdb copy is limited to in-frame clones, with some not included. The sample shows roughly 17,000 clones, 77% of them seen only once. The V gene's germline CDR1 is MNHEY and CDR2 SVGAGI. The CDR3 runs to 16 residues. J gave up 0 bases and V 0 bases, and 1 base lay outside the gene matches. The V call is TRBV6-5, the J call TRBJ2-1; 8 nucleotides match TRBD2. The receptor was isolated from a human donor in good health. The specimen was CD4+ T cells from PBMCs, cultured in vitro. The CDR3 bases are TGTGCCAGCAGTTACTCGAGCGGGAGCTCCTACAATGAGCAGTTCTTC. This gives the protein CASSYSSGSSYNEQFF.